This TCR beta chain emerged from a study of regulatory T cells in long-lasting Graves disease. Overall study context: Graves' disease counted as persistent after over 5 years of antithyroid drugs with positive TSH receptor antibodies.

Stated time point: persistent/refractory GD, antithyroid drugs over 5 years with positive TRAb. Extracted RNA from PBMCs served as the source of the TCR library. EDTA tubes collected roughly 10 milliliters of peripheral blood. Findings and limits, study-wide: Because few samples were included, accuracy may have been lower. Examination was confined to peripheral blood, excluding thyroid tissue.

iRepertoire HTBI primers and Arm-PCR of CDR3 regions built TCR beta libraries. TCRdb re-called the multiplex PCR reads with MiXCR, one entry per CDR3 protein. The profile shows roughly 400,000 distinct CDR3 sequences, 20% to 25% of them singletons. About this clonotype: No antigen is known for it.

V shed 5 bases and J 0 bases; nucleotides not matched to a gene: 6. This CDR3 contains 16 residues. Germline values: CDR1 MNHEY, CDR2 SVGEGT. The receptor comes from a female donor with Graves disease. Specimen: peripheral blood mononuclear cells (PBMCs), collected when the disease was refractory, from a patient treated with antithyroid drugs. The chain has TRBV6-2 or TRBV6-3 and TRBJ2-2; 7 nucleotides match TRBD2. CDR3 residues: CASSPLAETNTGELFF. The CDR3 nucleotides are TGTGCCAGCAGTCCGCTAGCGGAGACGAACACCGGGGAGCTGTTTTTT.